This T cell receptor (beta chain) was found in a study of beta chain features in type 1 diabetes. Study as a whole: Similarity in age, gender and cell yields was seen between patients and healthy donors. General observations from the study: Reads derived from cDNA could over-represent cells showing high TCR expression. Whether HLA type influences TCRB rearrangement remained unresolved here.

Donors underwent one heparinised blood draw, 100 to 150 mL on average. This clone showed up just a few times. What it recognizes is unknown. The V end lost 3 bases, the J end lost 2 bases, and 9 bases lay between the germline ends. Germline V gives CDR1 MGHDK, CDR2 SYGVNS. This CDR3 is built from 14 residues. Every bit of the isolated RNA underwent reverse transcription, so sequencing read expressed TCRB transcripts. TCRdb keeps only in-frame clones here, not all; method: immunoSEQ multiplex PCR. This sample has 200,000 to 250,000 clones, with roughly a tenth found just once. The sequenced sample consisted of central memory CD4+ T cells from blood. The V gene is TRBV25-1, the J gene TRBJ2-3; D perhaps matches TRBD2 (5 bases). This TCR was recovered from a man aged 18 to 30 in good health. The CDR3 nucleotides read TGTGCCAGCAGTGAGGCGGGCCCCACAGATACGCAGTATTTT. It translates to CASSEAGPTDTQYF.